The 30 T cell receptor beta chains in this list originate from one sample, sequenced in a study of T cell responses to AZD1222 COVID-19 vaccine. Profiling relied on immunoSEQ multiplex PCR, and the TCRdb table lists in-frame clones only, not all of them. Of under 110,000 clones listed, around 87% were seen once; the top ten hold roughly 10%. This specimen was peripheral blood, taken 28 days after the second AZD1222 dose. The receptors were gathered from an adult who received the AZD1222 COVID-19 vaccine.

The CDR3 nucleotides are TGTGCCAGTAGTTTAGGACTAGCGGGTAGCACAGATACGCAGTATTTT. Amino acids: CASSLGLAGSTDTQYF. The chain has TRBV19 and TRBJ2-3; the match to TRBD2 covers 11 bases. The CDR3 spans 16 residues. The ends lost 5 bases at V and 0 bases at J; junction bases unmatched: 4. From germline, CDR1 is LNHDA and CDR2 SQIVND (reference sequence). Using reference TRBV19 and TRBJ2-3 for the parts outside the CDR3, the full variable domain is DGGITQSPKYLFRKEGQNVTLSCEQNLNHDAMYWYRQDPGQGLRLIYYSQIVNDFQKGDIAEGYSVSREKKESFPLTVTSAQKNPTAFYLCASSLGLAGSTDTQYFGPGTRLTVL.

V and J are TRBV7-3 and TRBJ2-3, with 11 bases lining up with TRBD2. CDR3 length equals 16 residues. Germline CDR1 reads SGHTA; CDR2 reads FQGTGA. The J segment lost 1 base and the V segment lost 3 bases, leaving 3 bases of the junction unmatched. CDR3 in amino acids: CASSFSGGAGTDTQYF. For the CDR3, the DNA is TGTGCCAGCAGCTTTAGCGGGGGGGCCGGCACAGATACGCAGTATTTT.

The chain links TRBV5-1 to TRBJ1-1; D possibly corresponds to TRBD1 (6 bases). The CDR3 spans 15 residues. Germline V gene lookup returns CDR1 SGHRS and CDR2 YFSETQ. With 2 bases removed from V and 1 base from J, the gap between germline ends came to 12 bases. The CDR3 nucleotides read TGCGCCAGCAGCTTATTAGGCAGGGGGAACACTGAAGCTTTCTTT. Its translation is CASSLLGRGNTEAFF.

The genes are TRBV7-2 and TRBJ1-2, with 7 bases identical to TRBD1. The germline V gene has CDR1 SGHTA and CDR2 FQGNSA. With V trimmed by 3 bases and J by 0 bases, 4 bases remained unmatched. The CDR3 has 15 residues. This CDR3 is CASSFGQEANYGYTF. Here the CDR3 DNA reads TGTGCCAGCAGCTTCGGACAGGAAGCTAACTATGGCTACACCTTC.

The CDR3: CASSESLRGPQHF. The CDR3, as DNA: TGTGCCAGCAGTGAAAGCCTTCGGGGGCCCCAGCATTTT. The rearrangement joins TRBV25-1 to TRBJ1-5; D is uncertain. This CDR3 has 13 residues. V was shortened by 2 bases and J by 9 bases, with 11 bases between the two germline ends. Germline loops: CDR1 MGHDK, CDR2 SYGVNS.

This chain joins TRBV15 and TRBJ1-2; D may be TRBD1 (5 bases). CDR3 size: 16 residues. Trimming stripped 0 bases from V and 4 bases from J, with 15 bases between. The V gene's germline CDR1 is LNHNV and CDR2 YYDKDF (reference sequence). The CDR3: CATSREAGPGSYGYTF. The CDR3, as DNA: TGTGCCACCAGCAGAGAGGCCGGGCCAGGGAGCTATGGCTACACCTTC.

The rearrangement uses TRBV28 and TRBJ2-5; TRBD1 is a possible D gene (7 bases). This CDR3 is 15 amino acids long. Trimming left V 1 base short and J 3 bases short, with 12 bases between. From germline, CDR1 is MDHEN and CDR2 SYDVKM. CDR3 protein: CASSLFSGGKETQYF. In nucleotides, the CDR3 is TGTGCCAGCAGTTTATTCTCAGGGGGGAAAGAGACCCAGTACTTC. The complete variable domain, with remaining parts taken from reference TRBV28 and TRBJ2-5, reads DVKVTQSSRYLVKRTGEKVFLECVQDMDHENMFWYRQDPGLGLRLIYFSYDVKMKEKGDIPEGYSVSREKKERFSLILESASTNQTSMYLCASSLFSGGKETQYFGPGTRLLVL.

The J gene is TRBJ1-3, the V gene TRBV7-9; D ambiguous. V gave up 7 bases and J gave up 4 bases, with 11 bases separating them. CDR1 is SEHNR and CDR2 is FQNEAQ in the germline V gene (reference sequence). CDR3 length equals 13 residues. The CDR3 DNA reads TGTGCCAGCAAGGAGGGTGCCGGAAACACCATATATTTT. Translating gives CASKEGAGNTIYF.

This clone was seen repeatedly, ten times or more. The chain links TRBV28 to TRBJ1-6; TRBD1 is a possible D gene (5 bases). The V end lost 5 bases, the J end lost 8 bases, and 7 bases lay between the germline ends. Germline V gene sequence: CDR1 MDHEN, CDR2 SYDVKM. This CDR3 is built from 12 residues. The CDR3 DNA follows: TGTGCCAGCAGTCCGGGACATTCACCCCTCCACTTT. Protein sequence: CASSPGHSPLHF.

This chain joins TRBV27 and TRBJ2-1; either TRBD1 or TRBD2 may supply D (6 bases each). The V gene lost 6 bases and the J gene lost 1 base, with 10 bases spanning the gap. The germline CDR1 and CDR2 sequences are MNHEY and SMNVEV (reference sequence). This CDR3 has 14 residues. The CDR3 sequence: CASSEGGSYNEQFF. In nucleotides, the CDR3 is TGTGCCAGCAGCGAGGGGGGATCCTACAATGAGCAGTTCTTC.

As regards this clone: A read error may account for a junction end that differs from germline. The chain is built from TRBV4-2 and TRBJ1-3; D ambiguous. Germline CDR1 is LGHNA and CDR2 is YNFKEQ. This CDR3 region has 19 residues. The CDR3 spells CVSSPLASTNAGSGNTIYF. CDR3 in DNA: TGTGTCAGCAGCCCCCTGGCCTCGACGAACGCCGGCTCTGGAAACACCATATATTTT.

The chain links TRBV29-1 to TRBJ2-3; 8 bases agree with TRBD1. The CDR3 has 16 amino acids. The V and J ends lost 6 bases and 1 base, in that order; junction bases with no gene match: 12. In germline, CDR1 is SQVTM, CDR2 ANQGSEA. The CDR3 DNA reads TGCAGCGTCTCCGGGGGATTGGGACAGGGCACAGATACGCAGTATTTT. This gives the protein CSVSGGLGQGTDTQYF.

The rearrangement joins TRBV5-4 to TRBJ1-1; no reliable D call. The germline V and J ends were trimmed by 2 bases and 1 base, with 9 bases remaining between them. Germline V gene sequence: CDR1 SGHNT, CDR2 YYREEE (reference sequence). CDR3 size: 14 residues. This CDR3 is CASSFGQRNTEAFF. CDR3 DNA sequence: TGTGCCAGCAGCTTTGGGCAAAGGAACACTGAAGCTTTCTTT.

The genes are TRBV5-1 and TRBJ1-2; D is perhaps TRBD1 (6 bases). This CDR3 is 16 amino acids long. Trimming stripped 0 bases from V and 4 bases from J, with 16 bases between. Looked up from germline, CDR1 is SGHRS and CDR2 is YFSETQ. The CDR3 sequence: CASSLARQGRSYGYTF. The CDR3 DNA reads TGCGCCAGCAGCTTGGCCCGGCAGGGGAGGTCCTATGGCTACACCTTC.

The rearrangement uses TRBV28 and TRBJ2-3; 11 bases are a match to TRBD1. Germline V gene lookup returns CDR1 MDHEN and CDR2 SYDVKM. V was pared by 6 bases and J by 5 bases, with 4 bases of the junction left unmatched. This CDR3 has 14 amino acids. The CDR3 DNA reads as TGTGCCAGCAGGGGACAGGGGGGAGGAGATACGCAGTATTTT. It translates to CASRGQGGGDTQYF.

This chain uses TRBV5-6 with TRBJ2-7, with D unresolved. V was pared by 4 bases and J by 5 bases, with 25 bases between. Germline V CDR1 and CDR2: SGHDT, YYEEEE. This CDR3 has 17 amino acids. The CDR3 reads CASSPDLGNPTSHEQYF. In nucleotides, the CDR3 is TGTGCCAGCAGCCCGGATTTGGGGAACCCAACATCGCACGAGCAGTACTTC.

The chain employs TRBV3-1 (or the pseudogene TRBV3-2) and TRBJ2-1; D not resolved. Germline V gene data show CDR1 as LGHDT and CDR2 as YNNKEL (reference sequence). The germline V and J ends were trimmed by 1 base and 3 bases, with 7 bases remaining between them. This CDR3 has 14 amino acids. CDR3 residues: CASSQAQSYNEQFF. The CDR3 DNA is TGTGCCAGCAGCCAAGCACAGAGCTACAATGAGCAGTTCTTC.

The chain recombines TRBV9 with TRBJ2-1; 11 positions match TRBD2. The CDR3 totals 14 residues. With V trimmed by 3 bases and J by 12 bases, 8 bases remained unmatched. Germline CDR1 is SGDLS and CDR2 is YYNGEE. CDR3: CASSDSGRDQRQFF. For the CDR3, the DNA is TGTGCCAGCAGCGATAGCGGGAGGGATCAGCGGCAGTTCTTC.

The genes are TRBV20-1 and TRBJ2-7; 7 bases match TRBD2. J gave up 12 bases and V 3 bases, and 11 bases lay outside the gene matches. This CDR3 has 12 residues. CDR1 is DFQATT, CDR2 SNEGSKA, per germline (reference sequence). The CDR3 sequence is CSASGGGSRGYF. For the CDR3, the DNA is TGCAGTGCTAGTGGGGGGGGATCTCGAGGGTACTTC.

CDR3: CASNPNPGGSITGELFF. CDR3 in DNA: TGTGCCAGCAACCCTAACCCAGGGGGATCTATCACCGGGGAGCTGTTTTTT. The chain uses TRBV27 and TRBJ2-2, with 7 bases aligning to TRBD1. From germline, CDR1 is MNHEY and CDR2 SMNVEV (reference sequence). With 7 bases clipped from V and 4 bases from J, the junction kept 15 bases outside the gene matches. The CDR3 totals 17 residues.

This rearrangement joins TRBV18 to TRBJ1-2, with a tentative D call TRBD1 (5 bases). Germline CDR1 is KGHSH and CDR2 is LQKENI. V was cut by 6 bases and J by 0 bases, with 14 bases left in between. The CDR3 loop spans 15 amino acids. The CDR3 DNA follows: TGTGCCAGCTCTCCAGGGATCGATACTAACTATGGCTACACCTTC. Amino acid sequence: CASSPGIDTNYGYTF.

The chain couples TRBV11-2 to TRBJ1-1, with unresolved D. The CDR3 loop spans 13 amino acids. V was cut by 0 bases and J by 3 bases, with 5 bases left in between. Germline CDR1 is SGHAT and CDR2 is FQNNGV. The CDR3 DNA is TGTGCCAGCAGCTTAGACCGGTACACTGAAGCTTTCTTT. Encoded protein: CASSLDRYTEAFF.

V gene TRBV21-1 combines with J gene TRBJ1-1. TRBV21-1 is a pseudogene. The CDR3 has 12 residues. In DNA form, the CDR3 reads TGTGCCAGCAGTCTGACGGTTAAGGGAGCTTTCTTT. As protein: CASSLTVKGAFF.

V gene TRBV6-4 combines with J gene TRBJ1-2, with unresolved D. Trimming cost V 3 bases and J 1 base, with 6 bases left between them. This CDR3 comprises 13 residues. Germline V gives CDR1 MRHNA, CDR2 SNTAGT. The CDR3 bases are TGTGCCAGCAGTGAAGGCTTTAACTATGGCTACACCTTC. Protein product: CASSEGFNYGYTF.

This clone appeared once. The chain uses TRBV4-2 and TRBJ1-4; TRBD1 aligns across 7 bases. V trimming: 1 base; J trimming: 8 bases; junction bases outside the gene matches: 4. Germline V gives CDR1 LGHNA, CDR2 YNFKEQ. The CDR3 has 14 residues. CDR3 in DNA: TGTGCCAGCAGCCAAGGGGACAGTTGGGAAAAACTGTTTTTT. Protein sequence: CASSQGDSWEKLFF.

V and J are TRBV5-1 and TRBJ1-1, with D possibly matching TRBD1 (6 bases). The V end lost 4 bases, the J end lost 7 bases, and 17 bases lay between the germline ends. Germline V gene data show CDR1 as SGHRS and CDR2 as YFSETQ. The CDR3 runs to 14 residues. The CDR3 sequence is CASSLGAGAFEAFF. The CDR3 DNA is TGCGCCAGCAGCCTCGGCGCGGGGGCCTTTGAAGCTTTCTTT.

CDR3: CSASPSGSGNTEAFF. The DNA for the CDR3 is TGCAGTGCTAGTCCCTCGGGAAGCGGGAACACTGAAGCTTTCTTT. The chain carries TRBV20-1 and TRBJ1-1; the D is unclear. CDR3 length equals 15 residues. V was pared by 3 bases and J by 1 base, with 15 bases between. Per germline, CDR1 DFQATT and CDR2 SNEGSKA (reference sequence).

The chain uses TRBV7-9 and TRBJ2-7; possibly TRBD2 for D (5 bases). The CDR3 runs 14 residues. Germline V gene data show CDR1 as SEHNR and CDR2 as FQNEAQ (reference sequence). V was cut by 5 bases and J by 2 bases, with 13 bases left in between. In DNA, the CDR3 is TGTGCCAGCAGCCGCGGCGAGAGGGCCTACGAGCAGTACTTC. It yields the protein CASSRGERAYEQYF.

This chain links TRBV29-1 with TRBJ2-3, with 8 bases fitting TRBD1. CDR1 and CDR2 from the germline V gene are SQVTM and ANQGSEA. J lost 1 base, V lost 7 bases, and 4 bases had no gene match. CDR3 length: 13 residues. The CDR3 DNA reads as TGCAGCGCACCGGGACAGGGCACAGATACGCAGTATTTT. It specifies CSAPGQGTDTQYF.

The chain couples TRBV10-3 to TRBJ2-5; the D call may be TRBD1 or TRBD2 (5 bases each). The CDR3 totals 15 residues. Trimming took 3 bases from V and 5 from J, leaving 16 bases between them. The germline V gene encodes CDR1 ENHRY and CDR2 SYGVKD. The DNA of the CDR3 is TGTGCCATCAGTGATTTTGGAGGAAGGGGTGAGACCCAGTACTTC. This gives the protein CAISDFGGRGETQYF.